This TCR beta chain was observed in a study of Ad26.COV2.S vaccination and SARS-CoV-2 variants. As for the study in general: As a participant in COV1001, the donor was in the Ad26.COV2.S trial arm. Intramuscularly, Ad26.COV2.S was given either once or twice, 56 days apart.

Treatment noted: about 20 received Ad26.COV2.S at low or high dose, single or two shots; about 5 received placebo; per-sample allocation not given. Sampling was performed 63 days after the first vaccine or placebo injection. The length of the CDR3 is 17 residues. Germline CDR1 reads LGHDT; CDR2 reads YNNKEL (reference sequence). Unmatched junction bases numbered 15, after V lost 4 bases and J lost 7 bases. This clone was picked up one time. Its target is not known. Using immunoSEQ multiplex PCR, the repertoire was profiled, and TCRdb retains in-frame clones only, with some absent. The repertoire holds about 410,000 clones, about 90% seen once, with 1.5% to 2% in the top ten. Findings and limits, study-wide: It was vaccine recipients, not placebo recipients, who had the higher spike-specific TCR breadth.

J is TRBJ2-7 and V is TRBV3-1 (or the pseudogene TRBV3-2); 11 nucleotides agree with TRBD1. The TCR comes from a person aged 18-60 years who received the Ad26.COV2.S COVID-19 vaccine or a placebo. Here the sequenced sample was peripheral blood, taken in a trial of Ad26.COV2.S vaccine versus placebo. CDR3 protein: CASSLGQGATGGGEQYF. CDR3 DNA: TGTGCCAGCAGCCTAGGACAGGGGGCCACCGGCGGAGGGGAGCAGTACTTC.